Each of the 12 T cell receptor beta chains below was sequenced from the same sample in a study of tumor-infiltrating lymphocytes in oesophageal squamous cell carcinoma. TCRdb called the PCR reads again in MiXCR, with one record for every CDR3 protein. The sample holds under 15,000 distinct CDR3 sequences, around half seen once. Source material: esophageal tumor tissue. Receptors originate from a female donor with esophageal squamous cell carcinoma.

The V call is TRBV7-2, the J call TRBJ2-7, with TRBD1 identical over 10 bases. TRBJ2-1 explains the end of the DNA better; the J call may be wrong. This CDR3 contains 14 residues. Germline lookup yields CDR1 SGHTA and CDR2 FQGNSA. The CDR3 DNA reads as TGTGCCAGCAGCTCGGGACAGGGGACAATGGGGCAGTTCTTC. As protein: CASSSGQGTMGQFF.

This chain uses TRBV7-2 with TRBJ2-3; 7 bases are a match to TRBD1. Per germline, CDR1 SGHTA and CDR2 FQGNSA. V lost 5 bases and J lost 6; bases outside the gene matches: 14. The CDR3 consists of 16 residues. The chain's CDR3 is CASSLFRTGSVDTQYF. The CDR3 DNA reads TGTGCCAGCAGCCTTTTTAGGACAGGTTCTGTGGATACGCAGTATTTT.

The rearrangement uses TRBV7-2 and TRBJ2-4, with 7 bases lining up with TRBD2. TRBJ2-7 matches the DNA end more closely, so the J call is doubtful. From germline, CDR1 is SGHTA and CDR2 FQGNSA. The CDR3 has 14 amino acids. CDR3 protein: CASSFYERGDEQYF. Here the CDR3 DNA reads TGTGCCAGCTCCTTTTATGAGCGGGGCGACGAGCAGTACTTC.

The chain carries TRBV14 and TRBJ2-7; D is unresolved. With the DNA end fitting TRBJ2-5 better, the J assignment may be wrong. Germline CDR1 is SGHDN and CDR2 is FVKESK. The CDR3 loop spans 14 amino acids. CDR3 bases: TGTGCCAGCAGCCAAGGTGTTCGGCAAGAGACCCAGTACTTC. It encodes CASSQGVRQETQYF.

J is TRBJ1-2 and V is TRBV7-9; tentative D call: TRBD1 (6 bases). Germline V gene data show CDR1 as SEHNR and CDR2 as FQNEAQ (reference sequence). V was pared by 2 bases and J by 1 base, with 11 bases between. The CDR3 contains 15 residues. CDR3 sequence reads: CASSLSGGLNYGYTF. The DNA for the CDR3 is TGTGCCAGCAGCTTATCGGGGGGCCTTAACTATGGCTACACCTTC.

To note about this clonotype: The conserved phenylalanine or tryptophan normally closing the CDR3 is absent here, so this likely arose from a read error. The limits of the CDR3 on the DNA are not certain, so only TCRdb's listed CDR3 is given. The chain's CDR3 is CASSYDRGHRPYNEQYFGA. The chain recombines TRBV6-1 with TRBJ2-6; TRBD1, as called in the table, went unchecked against the DNA. CDR1 and CDR2 from the germline V gene are MNHNS and SASEGT. The CDR3 length equals 19 residues, ends included.

This clonotype was observed a handful of times. The chain combines TRBV27 with TRBJ2-7, with 9 nucleotides matching TRBD1. The DNA end favors TRBJ2-1, so the J call may be wrong. The CDR3 runs to 15 residues. Germline V gene lookup returns CDR1 MNHEY and CDR2 SMNVEV (reference sequence). In DNA form, the CDR3 reads TGTGCCAGCATCAACAGGGGGCTCCTATACAATGAGCAGTTCTTC. It codes for CASINRGLLYNEQFF.

As for this clonotype: An end of the junction differs from the germline gene, which may be a read error. The chain is built from TRBV6-5 and TRBJ2-4, with 9 nucleotides matching TRBD1. The CDR3 covers 13 residues. The germline CDR1 and CDR2 sequences are MNHEY and SVGAGI. CDR3 region: CASSGTGFSPLHF. The CDR3 region has the DNA TGTGCCAGCAGCGGGACAGGGTTTTCACCCCTCCACTTC.

The CDR3, as DNA: TGTGCCAGCAGCTTAAGTGGCAGCAATGAGCAGTTCTTC. Translated, it gives CASSLSGSNEQFF. J is TRBJ2-5 and V is TRBV7-3; no reliable D call. TRBJ2-1 explains the end of the DNA better; the J call may be wrong. The CDR3 has 13 amino acids. Germline loops: CDR1 SGHTA, CDR2 FQGTGA.

This clonotype was counted between two and nine times. The J gene is TRBJ2-1, the V gene TRBV7-2; 12 bases are a match to TRBD2. The J call may be in error: the DNA end matches TRBJ2-7 better. Germline values: CDR1 SGHTA, CDR2 FQGNSA. The CDR3 contains 16 residues. CDR3 protein: CASSLGLAGGLDEQYF. In nucleotides, the CDR3 is TGTGCCAGCAGCTTAGGGCTAGCGGGAGGGTTGGACGAGCAGTACTTC.

The CDR3 reads CARTSFSEQFF. The CDR3 DNA is TGTGCCAGAACTAGCTTTTCCGAGCAGTTCTTC. This chain connects TRBV7-2 to TRBJ2-5, with D perhaps matching TRBD2 (6 bases). The tail of the sequence fits TRBJ2-1 better, so the J call may be wrong. The CDR3 is made up of 11 amino acids. CDR1 and CDR2 (germline): SGHTA, FQGNSA.

In this sample, this clonotype turned up a few times. J is TRBJ1-2 and V is TRBV7-9; tentatively, D is TRBD1 (5 bases). Germline-derived CDR1 and CDR2 are SEHNR and FQNEAQ (reference sequence). The CDR3 is 13 amino acids. V lost 5 bases to trimming and J lost 4 bases, with 11 bases between them. CDR3 nucleotides: TGTGCCAGCAGCCACGGGGGGACCTATGGCTACACCTTC. Its translation is CASSHGGTYGYTF. The variable domain in full, with the rest retrieved from reference TRBV7-9 and TRBJ1-2, is DTGVSQNPRHKITKRGQNVTFRCDPISEHNRLYWYRQTLGQGPEFLTYFQNEAQLEKSRLLSDRFSAERPKGSFSTLEIQRTEQGDSAMYLCASSHGGTYGYTFGSGTRLTVV.